This passage covers 25 T cell receptor beta chains from one sample sequenced in a study of cytomegalovirus exposure and HLA in healthy donors. Use of 60 Vbeta and 13 Jbeta primers characterized the PCR. Repertoires were generated with immunoSEQ multiplex PCR, while TCRdb's copy carries only in-frame clones and drops some. Altogether some 170,000 clones are present, approximately 80% being singletons, with the ten largest covering 8% to 10%. Specimen: PBMCs. All receptors derive from a man aged 18 to 29 in good health and CMV-seropositive.

The chain combines TRBV20-1 with TRBJ2-3; 10 positions agree with TRBD2. The CDR3 is made up of 11 amino acids. CDR1 is DFQATT, CDR2 SNEGSKA, per germline (reference sequence). The CDR3 sequence is CLAGGTDTQYF. CDR3 DNA: TGCCTAGCGGGGGGCACAGATACGCAGTATTTT.

The V call is TRBV5-1, the J call TRBJ2-3; 8 nucleotides agree with TRBD2. Per germline, CDR1 SGHRS and CDR2 YFSETQ. The CDR3 has 17 residues. V lost 0 bases, J lost 6 bases, and 12 bases stayed unmatched. DNA for the CDR3: TGCGCCAGCAGCTTGGACCCGGGAGGGGGGCCATGGGATACGCAGTATTTT. It translates to CASSLDPGGGPWDTQYF.

The chain is built from TRBV9 and TRBJ2-1; 8 nucleotides agree with TRBD2. The germline V gene has CDR1 SGDLS and CDR2 YYNGEE. Trimming cost V 2 bases and J 1 base; bases outside gene matches: 5. The CDR3 runs to 16 residues. Here the CDR3 reads CASSVWTSRSYNEQFF. DNA of the CDR3: TGTGCCAGCAGCGTTTGGACTAGCCGGTCCTACAATGAGCAGTTCTTC.

The chain uses TRBV10-3 and TRBJ1-5; D is unclear. The germline CDR1 and CDR2 sequences are ENHRY and SYGVKD. The CDR3 runs to 14 residues. V was cut by 4 bases and J by 2 bases, with 9 bases left in between. This CDR3 is CAISAGTGNQPQHF. CDR3 bases: TGTGCCATCAGTGCAGGTACTGGCAATCAGCCCCAGCATTTT.

This chain links TRBV19 with TRBJ1-2, with TRBD1 matching 7 bases. This CDR3 is built from 16 residues. Germline trimming cut 0 bases from V and 2 bases from J; bases unmatched to any gene: 6. Germline V gives CDR1 LNHDA, CDR2 SQIVND (reference sequence). The CDR3 DNA reads as TGTGCCAGTAGTATAGACCGAGACAGGGTGAACTATGGCTACACCTTC. This codes for CASSIDRDRVNYGYTF.

The rearrangement links TRBV29-1 to TRBJ2-3; 8 positions match TRBD1. With V trimmed by 6 bases and J by 7 bases, 9 bases remained unmatched. Germline V CDR1 and CDR2: SQVTM, ANQGSEA. The CDR3 sequence is 13 residues long. The CDR3 here is CSVGGQDGYTQYF. The CDR3, as DNA: TGCAGCGTGGGGGGACAGGACGGCTATACGCAGTATTTT.

The CDR3 is CASSLGLGRNQPQHF. The CDR3 coding sequence is TGTGCCAGCAGCTTAGGCCTTGGGAGGAATCAGCCCCAGCATTTT. The rearrangement uses TRBV13 and TRBJ1-5; D ambiguous. Germline lookup yields CDR1 PRHDT and CDR2 FYEKMQ (reference sequence). V lost 0 bases and J 4 bases, leaving 10 bases between the germline ends. This CDR3 comprises 15 residues.

V and J are TRBV7-6 and TRBJ2-7, with 12 positions matching TRBD1. Germline values: CDR1 SGHVS, CDR2 FNYEAQ. The CDR3 runs 15 residues. Trimming took 4 bases from V and 2 from J; bases not matched to a gene: 3. The CDR3, as DNA: TGTGCCAGCAGCTCGGGACAGGGGGCGACCTACGAGCAGTACTTC. This sequence encodes CASSSGQGATYEQYF.

The J gene is TRBJ2-7, the V gene TRBV7-9; D is possibly TRBD1 (6 bases). Trimming took off 4 bases at V and 5 bases at J, with 18 bases between the two ends. There are 15 residues in the CDR3. Germline CDR1 SEHNR, CDR2 FQNEAQ (reference sequence). The CDR3 DNA follows: TGTGCCAGCAGCTCTACAGGGCCGCGTTTCAACGAGCAGTACTTC. Amino acids: CASSSTGPRFNEQYF.

This sequence joins TRBV2 and TRBJ1-5; D call uncertain. The germline gives CDR1 SNHLY, CDR2 FYNNEI. This CDR3 comprises 13 residues. V lost 4 bases to trimming and J lost 4 bases, with 8 bases between them. DNA of the CDR3: TGTGCCAGCAGTGCTCCAGTAAATCAGCCCCAGCATTTT. Protein: CASSAPVNQPQHF.

V gene TRBV7-9 combines with J gene TRBJ1-1; 9 bases map to TRBD1. The V gene's germline CDR1 is SEHNR and CDR2 FQNEAQ (reference sequence). V trimming: 0 bases; J trimming: 6 bases; junction bases outside the gene matches: 8. CDR3 length: 16 amino acids. The DNA for the CDR3 is TGTGCCAGCAGCTTAGCACTTGGGACAGGGCCCCCTGAAGCTTTCTTT. This gives the protein CASSLALGTGPPEAFF.

V and J are TRBV10-3 and TRBJ2-7, with D possibly TRBD2 on 5 matching bases. This CDR3 is built from 14 residues. V lost 3 bases and J lost 4, with 13 bases in between. Germline CDR1 and CDR2: ENHRY and SYGVKD. The CDR3 reads CAISDRGQAYEQYF. In DNA, the CDR3 is TGTGCCATCAGTGACAGAGGGCAGGCTTACGAGCAGTACTTC.

The rearrangement uses TRBV9 and TRBJ1-6; 7 bases map to TRBD1. Germline CDR1 SGDLS, CDR2 YYNGEE. J lost 8 bases, V lost 3 bases, and 14 bases had no gene match. This CDR3 has 17 amino acids. CDR3 sequence: CASSARGGAQGDSPLHF. DNA of the CDR3: TGTGCCAGCAGCGCCCGGGGGGGGGCCCAGGGGGATTCACCCCTCCACTTT. The full variable domain, rest sourced from reference TRBV9 and TRBJ1-6, is DSGVTQTPKHLITATGQRVTLRCSPRSGDLSVYWYQQSLDQGLQFLIQYYNGEERAKGNILERFSAQQFPDLHSELNLSSLELGDSALYFCASSARGGAQGDSPLHFGNGTRLTVT.

The chain combines TRBV18 with TRBJ1-1; 7 positions agree with TRBD1. CDR3 length: 12 amino acids. V lost 3 bases and J lost 8; bases outside the gene matches: 3. Germline V gives CDR1 KGHSH, CDR2 LQKENI. In nucleotides, the CDR3 is TGTGCCAGCTCACCCCGGACAGGCGAAGCTTTCTTT. Translated, it gives CASSPRTGEAFF.

This clone was counted a few times. The chain couples TRBV20-1 to TRBJ1-1, with D possibly TRBD1 on 6 matching bases. The CDR3 is made up of 11 amino acids. Trimming removed 7 bases from V and 3 bases from J, with 9 bases in between. Germline V lookup: CDR1 DFQATT, CDR2 SNEGSKA (reference sequence). The CDR3 spells CSVGGDTEAFF. In DNA, the CDR3 is TGCAGTGTAGGGGGGGACACTGAAGCTTTCTTT.

The rearrangement joins TRBV7-8 to TRBJ1-5; D gene unclear. Germline V lookup: CDR1 SGHVS, CDR2 FQNEAQ. The CDR3 is 13 amino acids. Deletions cut 1 base from V and 7 bases from J, with 8 bases between. CDR3 amino acids: CASSLELPQPQHF. CDR3 bases: TGTGCCAGCAGCTTAGAACTTCCCCAGCCCCAGCATTTT.

This clone was seen more than once but under ten times. V gene TRBV4-3 combines with J gene TRBJ1-1; D might be TRBD1 (6 bases). The germline V gene encodes CDR1 LGHNA and CDR2 YSLEER. The CDR3 has 13 amino acids. V lost 4 bases and J 4 bases, leaving 10 bases between the germline ends. CDR3 region: CASSPRGSTEAFF. As DNA, the CDR3 is TGCGCCAGCAGCCCCAGGGGATCCACTGAAGCTTTCTTT.

This chain connects TRBV7-9 to TRBJ1-2; tentatively, D is TRBD1 (5 bases). V shed 3 bases and J shed 4 bases, with 12 bases lying between them. The CDR3 is made up of 14 amino acids. Germline lookup yields CDR1 SEHNR and CDR2 FQNEAQ (reference sequence). The CDR3 sequence is CASSFEGLAYGYTF. CDR3 sequence (DNA): TGTGCCAGCAGCTTCGAGGGACTGGCCTATGGCTACACCTTC.

The chain is built from TRBV10-3 and TRBJ2-7; D perhaps matches TRBD2 (6 bases). Between the trimmed V and J ends, which lost 2 bases and 3 bases, there was a span of 11 bases. CDR3 size: 14 residues. Germline CDR1 is ENHRY and CDR2 is SYGVKD. For the CDR3, the DNA is TGTGCCATCAGTGAGCTACTAGCAGACTACGAGCAGTACTTC. Its protein product is CAISELLADYEQYF.

Notes on this clone: At one boundary the junction diverges from the germline segment, which might be a read error. V gene TRBV6-4 combines with J gene TRBJ2-6; possible D gene TRBD1, 5 bases. Germline values: CDR1 MRHNA, CDR2 SNTAGT. This CDR3 has 13 amino acids. The DNA for the CDR3 is TGTGCCAGCCGGAGCTCTGGGGCCAACGGCCTGACTTTC. Translating gives CASRSSGANGLTF.

This chain uses TRBV27 with TRBJ2-1, with 14 bases identical to TRBD2. After removal of 3 bases from V and 12 bases from J, the junction contained 7 bases not matched to a gene. Germline values: CDR1 MNHEY, CDR2 SMNVEV (reference sequence). The CDR3 length is 15 residues. CDR3 residues: CASSLRTSGGSWQFF. The CDR3 DNA follows: TGTGCCAGCAGTTTGAGGACTAGCGGGGGGTCGTGGCAGTTCTTC.

This chain links TRBV4-1 with TRBJ1-2; 9 bases are shared with TRBD1. Losses at the gene ends were 3 bases for V and 3 bases for J; bases not matched to a gene: 8. The length of the CDR3 is 16 residues. Germline loops: CDR1 MGHRA, CDR2 YSYEKL. The CDR3 DNA sequence: TGCGCCAGCAGCCAGGGGGCGGACAGGGGACACTATGGCTACACCTTC. It is translated as CASSQGADRGHYGYTF.

The chain has TRBV19 and TRBJ2-3, with TRBD2 identical over 15 bases. J lost 5 bases, V lost 5 bases, and 8 bases had no gene match. The CDR3 runs 17 residues. Looked up from germline, CDR1 is LNHDA and CDR2 is SQIVND (reference sequence). CDR3 sequence: CASSRRTSGGGRDTQYF. DNA of the CDR3: TGTGCCAGTAGTCGACGGACTAGCGGGGGGGGTAGAGATACGCAGTATTTT.

This clone showed up just once. The genes are TRBV10-3 and TRBJ1-2; a weak D match, TRBD1 (5 bases). This CDR3 is built from 15 residues. The germline V gene has CDR1 ENHRY and CDR2 SYGVKD. V was clipped by 4 bases and J by 4 bases, with 16 bases between them. In DNA form, the CDR3 reads TGTGCCATCAGTGGCACAGGAAATTCTCTCTATGGCTACACCTTC. Translation: CAISGTGNSLYGYTF.

The chain combines TRBV19 with TRBJ2-5; 14 nucleotides agree with TRBD2. Germline V gives CDR1 LNHDA, CDR2 SQIVND (reference sequence). The CDR3 loop spans 17 amino acids. V shed 4 bases, J shed 0 bases, and the junction held 4 bases outside the gene matches. CDR3 nucleotide sequence: TGTGCCAGTAGTAGGACTAGCGGGGGGCAGAACCAAGAGACCCAGTACTTC. This gives the protein CASSRTSGGQNQETQYF.